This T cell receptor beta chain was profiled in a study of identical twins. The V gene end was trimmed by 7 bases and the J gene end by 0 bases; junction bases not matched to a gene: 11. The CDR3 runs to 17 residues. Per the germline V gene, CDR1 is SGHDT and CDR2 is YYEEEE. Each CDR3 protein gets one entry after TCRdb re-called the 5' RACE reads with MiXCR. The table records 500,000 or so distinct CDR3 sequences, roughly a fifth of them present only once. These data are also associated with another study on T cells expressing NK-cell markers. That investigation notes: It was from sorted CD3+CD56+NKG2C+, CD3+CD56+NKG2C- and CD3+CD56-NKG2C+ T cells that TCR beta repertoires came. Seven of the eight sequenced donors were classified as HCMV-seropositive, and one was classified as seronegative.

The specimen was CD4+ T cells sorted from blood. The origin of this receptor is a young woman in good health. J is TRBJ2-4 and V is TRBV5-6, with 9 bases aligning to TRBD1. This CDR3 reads CASDFYDRGEAKNIQYF. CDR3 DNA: TGTGCCAGCGACTTTTACGACAGGGGGGAAGCCAAAAACATTCAGTACTTC.